Shown below are 31 T cell receptor beta chains from a single sample sequenced in a study of blood T cell repertoires in COVID-19. The protocol was immunoSEQ multiplex PCR, while the TCRdb copy is restricted to in-frame clones and leaves out a portion. There are about 250,000 clones in the sample; roughly 90% occur only once, and 0.7% to 0.85% lies in the top ten. Sequencing was carried out using peripheral blood. These receptors originate from a woman between 25 and 40 years old with acute or convalescent COVID-19.

This clone occurred once. The rearrangement links TRBV9 to TRBJ1-3, with D tentatively TRBD1 (6 bases). The CDR3 is made up of 19 amino acids. Germline V gene lookup returns CDR1 SGDLS and CDR2 YYNGEE. Trimming left V 3 bases short and J 4 bases short, with 26 bases between. The CDR3 protein is CASSAQGTGGASSGNTIYF. CDR3 coding DNA: TGTGCCAGCAGCGCGCAGGGCACGGGGGGGGCCTCTTCGGGAAACACCATATATTTT. Full variable domain (outside the CDR3, taken from reference TRBV9 and TRBJ1-3): DSGVTQTPKHLITATGQRVTLRCSPRSGDLSVYWYQQSLDQGLQFLIQYYNGEERAKGNILERFSAQQFPDLHSELNLSSLELGDSALYFCASSAQGTGGASSGNTIYFGEGSWLTVV.

This rearrangement joins TRBV2 to TRBJ1-3, with a tentative D call TRBD1 (5 bases). V gave up 3 bases and J gave up 0 bases, with 9 bases separating them. Germline values: CDR1 SNHLY, CDR2 FYNNEI. The CDR3 consists of 15 residues. The CDR3 protein is CASSEGQRSGNTIYF. The CDR3 DNA follows: TGTGCCAGCAGTGAGGGGCAGCGCTCTGGAAACACCATATATTTT.

This clone was detected once. CDR3 nucleotide sequence: TGTGCCATCAGTGAGTCCCGACAGGGAAGGATATCGCAGTATTTT. The encoded protein is CAISESRQGRISQYF. The rearrangement uses TRBV10-3 and TRBJ2-3, with 7 bases fitting TRBD1. Germline V lookup: CDR1 ENHRY, CDR2 SYGVKD. The ends lost 0 bases at V and 10 bases at J; junction bases unmatched: 10. The CDR3 runs 15 residues.

This chain links TRBV29-1 with TRBJ2-4; 10 bases agree with TRBD1. This CDR3 has 15 amino acids. CDR1 is SQVTM, CDR2 ANQGSEA, per germline. With 4 bases clipped from V and 2 bases from J, the junction kept 5 bases outside the gene matches. The DNA for the CDR3 is TGCAGCGTTGCCGGGACAGGGGTAACCAAAAACATTCAGTACTTC. Encoded protein: CSVAGTGVTKNIQYF.

J is TRBJ2-1 and V is TRBV12-1; the table's D call, TRBD2, was not checked against the DNA. TRBV12-1 counts as a pseudogene. The CDR3 contains 14 residues. This CDR3 reads CASISGSSYNEQFF. The DNA for the CDR3 is TGTGCCAGCATTAGCGGGAGCTCCTACAATGAGCAGTTCTTC.

V gene TRBV5-4 combines with J gene TRBJ2-1; D may be TRBD1 (5 bases). The CDR3 runs 15 residues. V was clipped by 4 bases and J by 2 bases, with 13 bases between them. Germline V CDR1 and CDR2: SGHNT, YYREEE (reference sequence). In DNA, the CDR3 is TGTGCCAGCAGCGGGGCAGACGGAGCCTACAATGAGCAGTTCTTC. Translating gives CASSGADGAYNEQFF.

The chain couples TRBV13 to TRBJ2-5; 8 bases fit TRBD2. The CDR3 runs to 14 residues. Per the germline V gene, CDR1 is PRHDT and CDR2 is FYEKMQ (reference sequence). Germline trimming cut 7 bases from V and 2 bases from J; bases unmatched to any gene: 6. The CDR3 sequence is CASTRGTSQETQYF. The DNA for the CDR3 is TGTGCCAGCACGAGAGGGACTAGTCAAGAGACCCAGTACTTC.

J is TRBJ1-2 and V is TRBV19; D unresolved. Deletions cut 6 bases from V and 2 bases from J, with 13 bases between. CDR3 size: 14 residues. CDR1 LNHDA and CDR2 SQIVND come from the germline V gene (reference sequence). The CDR3: CASSLSAGNYGYTF. The CDR3 coding sequence is TGTGCCAGTAGCCTCTCGGCAGGCAACTATGGCTACACCTTC.

Here the CDR3 DNA reads TGTGCCAGCAGCCACCTACTAGCGCTCGTGGCCGGGGAGCTGTTTTTT. It translates to CASSHLLALVAGELFF. The chain joins TRBV7-9 to TRBJ2-2; 7 bases agree with TRBD2. The germline gives CDR1 SEHNR, CDR2 FQNEAQ (reference sequence). This CDR3 has 16 amino acids. V was pared by 5 bases and J by 6 bases, with 12 bases of the junction left unmatched. The full variable domain, with the rest looked up from reference TRBV7-9 and TRBJ2-2, is DTGVSQNPRHKITKRGQNVTFRCDPISEHNRLYWYRQTLGQGPEFLTYFQNEAQLEKSRLLSDRFSAERPKGSFSTLEIQRTEQGDSAMYLCASSHLLALVAGELFFGEGSRLTVL.

The V call is TRBV19, the J call TRBJ2-4; 12 nucleotides match TRBD2. Germline V gives CDR1 LNHDA, CDR2 SQIVND (reference sequence). V dropped 1 base and J dropped 1; count of bases not matched to a gene: 2. The CDR3 length is 17 residues. This CDR3 reads CASSIGGTSGAKNIQYF. In DNA form, the CDR3 reads TGTGCCAGTAGTATAGGCGGGACTAGCGGGGCCAAAAACATTCAGTACTTC.

The chain has TRBV14 and TRBJ2-2; D is unresolved. CDR3 size: 16 residues. V shed 5 bases and J shed 0 bases, with 13 bases lying between them. Germline V gene lookup returns CDR1 SGHDN and CDR2 FVKESK. CDR3 sequence reads: CASSVWRPTNTGELFF. The CDR3 coding sequence is TGTGCCAGCAGCGTCTGGCGGCCAACGAACACCGGGGAGCTGTTTTTT.

This clone was detected only once. The rearrangement joins TRBV19 to TRBJ2-1; TRBD1 matches 7 bases. Germline V CDR1 and CDR2: LNHDA, SQIVND (reference sequence). J lost 6 bases, V lost 10 bases, and 15 bases had no gene match. This CDR3 contains 15 residues. The CDR3 sequence is CATNPGTVIVNEQFF. The CDR3 nucleotides are TGTGCCACTAATCCCGGGACAGTAATAGTCAATGAGCAGTTCTTC.

The rearrangement uses TRBV3-1 (or the pseudogene TRBV3-2) and TRBJ1-4, with D perhaps TRBD1 (5 bases). The CDR3 loop spans 16 amino acids. Trimming removed 0 bases from V and 8 bases from J, with 16 bases in between. The V gene's germline CDR1 is LGHDT and CDR2 YNNKEL (reference sequence). The CDR3 loop reads CASSQDRGNAGEKLFF. CDR3 bases: TGTGCCAGCAGCCAAGATCGGGGGAACGCAGGAGAAAAACTGTTTTTT.

The chain employs TRBV27 and TRBJ2-6; weak D call: TRBD1 (6 bases). The germline V and J ends were trimmed by 5 bases and 0 bases, with 20 bases remaining between them. The CDR3 consists of 19 residues. Germline lookup yields CDR1 MNHEY and CDR2 SMNVEV (reference sequence). The CDR3 here is CASSLRQVLPLSGANVLTF. The CDR3 nucleotides read TGTGCCAGCAGTCTCCGACAGGTCTTACCCCTCTCTGGGGCCAACGTCCTGACTTTC.

The chain employs TRBV10-3 and TRBJ1-5; TRBD1 agrees at 11 bases. V gave up 4 bases and J gave up 2 bases; unmatched junction bases: 4. This CDR3 is built from 16 residues. Germline assignment: CDR1 ENHRY and CDR2 SYGVKD. CDR3: CAISGDRGSGNQPQHF. The CDR3 DNA is TGTGCCATCAGTGGGGACAGGGGGTCGGGCAATCAGCCCCAGCATTTT.

V usage is TRBV6-2 or TRBV6-3 and J usage is TRBJ1-1; 11 bases agree with TRBD1. Germline CDR1 MNHEY, CDR2 SVGEGT. V was pared by 5 bases and J by 4 bases, with 9 bases of the junction left unmatched. This CDR3 is built from 16 residues. The CDR3 DNA reads TGTGCCAGCAGTCGTCCCGGGACAGGGGGGGGCACTGAAGCTTTCTTT. Amino acid sequence: CASSRPGTGGGTEAFF.

The rearrangement joins TRBV9 to TRBJ1-3; the match to TRBD1 covers 8 bases. After removal of 0 bases from V and 6 bases from J, the junction contained 14 bases not matched to a gene. The CDR3 totals 18 residues. Germline CDR1 reads SGDLS; CDR2 reads YYNGEE. Written as DNA, the CDR3 is TGTGCCAGCAGCGTAGCAAAGGACAGGGACCTGACTGTAAACACCATATATTTT. Its protein is CASSVAKDRDLTVNTIYF.

The chain uses TRBV19 and TRBJ2-3, with TRBD2 matching over 16 bases. Germline CDR1 LNHDA, CDR2 SQIVND (reference sequence). The CDR3 length is 21 residues. J was trimmed by 2 bases and V by 3 bases; bases with no gene match: 14. The CDR3 loop is CASSMPWSGTSGRASTDTQYF. CDR3 nucleotide sequence: TGTGCCAGTAGTATGCCGTGGTCCGGGACTAGCGGGAGGGCCTCCACAGATACGCAGTATTTT.

The chain links TRBV28 to TRBJ2-1; maybe TRBD1 (5 bases). Germline V gene sequence: CDR1 MDHEN, CDR2 SYDVKM. Trimming shortened V by 3 bases and J by 9 bases, and 18 bases separated the two germline ends. CDR3 length: 15 amino acids. Here the CDR3 reads CASSFRPSSRGEQFF. CDR3 DNA: TGTGCCAGCAGTTTTAGACCGTCCTCAAGGGGTGAGCAGTTCTTC.

This clone appeared once. The CDR3 loop is CASSFPGLATGGSSYNEQFF. CDR3 DNA: TGTGCCAGCAGTTTCCCGGGACTAGCGACGGGCGGTAGCTCCTACAATGAGCAGTTCTTC. The gene calls are TRBV6-2 or TRBV6-3 and TRBJ2-1; TRBD2 matches at 10 bases. V shed 4 bases, J shed 0 bases, and the junction held 15 bases outside the gene matches. CDR1 and CDR2 (germline): MNHEY, SVGEGT. The CDR3 runs to 20 residues.

The chain combines TRBV5-4 with TRBJ2-4; TRBD2 might be the D (6 bases). Trimming took 0 bases from V and 13 from J, leaving 11 bases between them. This CDR3 comprises 12 residues. CDR1 is SGHNT, CDR2 YYREEE, per germline (reference sequence). The DNA for the CDR3 is TGTGCCAGCAGCTTGGCCGGGGCGGGGCAGTACTTC. The encoded protein is CASSLAGAGQYF.

This chain joins TRBV5-1 and TRBJ1-5, with a weak D call TRBD1 (5 bases). The germline V gene has CDR1 SGHRS and CDR2 YFSETQ. This CDR3 is built from 14 residues. Trimming stripped 1 base from V and 6 bases from J, with 11 bases between. DNA of the CDR3: TGCGCCAGCAGCTTGACGGGGGAAAGTCAGCCCCAGCATTTT. Translated, it gives CASSLTGESQPQHF.

This chain connects TRBV30 to TRBJ1-5; 9 bases agree with TRBD1. CDR1 GTSNPN and CDR2 SVGIG come from the germline V gene (reference sequence). V was clipped by 3 bases and J by 7 bases; unmatched bases: 13. The CDR3 runs to 16 residues. For the CDR3, the DNA is TGTGCCTGGAGACCTCCACAGGACAGGGGAGAGCAGCCCCAGCATTTT. This codes for CAWRPPQDRGEQPQHF.

This sequence joins TRBV7-9 and TRBJ2-7, with 12 positions matching TRBD2. Germline CDR1 and CDR2: SEHNR and FQNEAQ (reference sequence). This CDR3 comprises 19 residues. Trimming removed 5 bases from V and 0 bases from J; junction bases left unmatched: 14. The CDR3 here is CASSPMTSGRSTSSYEQYF. In DNA form, the CDR3 reads TGTGCCAGCAGCCCCATGACTAGCGGGAGATCCACCAGCTCCTACGAGCAGTACTTC.

This clone was counted a single time. This chain joins TRBV14 and TRBJ2-4; TRBD2 agrees at 11 bases. The CDR3 loop spans 17 amino acids. Germline values: CDR1 SGHDN, CDR2 FVKESK. The J segment lost 4 bases and the V segment lost 2 bases, leaving 7 bases of the junction unmatched. CDR3 sequence: CASSQTGLADKKNIQYF. As DNA, the CDR3 is TGTGCCAGCAGCCAAACGGGACTAGCGGACAAAAAAAACATTCAGTACTTC. The full variable domain, with the rest looked up from reference TRBV14 and TRBJ2-4, is EAGVTQFPSHSVIEKGQTVTLRCDPISGHDNLYWYRRVMGKEIKFLLHFVKESKQDESGMPNNRFLAERTGGTYSTLKVQPAELEDSGVYFCASSQTGLADKKNIQYFGAGTRLSVL.

J is TRBJ2-5 and V is TRBV10-1; D may be TRBD2 (6 bases). Germline lookup yields CDR1 WNHNN and CDR2 SYGVQD (reference sequence). The CDR3 is made up of 13 amino acids. The V end lost 9 bases, the J end lost 5 bases, and 16 bases lay between the germline ends. The CDR3, as DNA: TGCGCCAGATTGACTAGGTTGGGCGAGACCCAGTACTTC. Translation gives CARLTRLGETQYF.

The chain carries TRBV25-1 and TRBJ1-5, with unresolved D. The CDR3 runs 16 residues. Germline V gene data show CDR1 as MGHDK and CDR2 as SYGVNS. V lost 1 base and J lost 0, with 10 bases in between. The CDR3 nucleotides are TGTGCCAGCAGTGAATCGGAGAGCTATAGCAATCAGCCCCAGCATTTT. This sequence encodes CASSESESYSNQPQHF.

The rearrangement links TRBV24-1 to TRBJ2-1; a possible D gene is TRBD1 (6 bases). V shed 2 bases and J shed 5 bases, with 15 bases lying between them. CDR1 is KGHDR, CDR2 SFDVKD, per germline. This CDR3 region has 16 residues. The CDR3 loop is CATSDYRTEGNNEQFF. CDR3 nucleotides: TGTGCCACCAGTGATTACAGGACAGAGGGCAACAATGAGCAGTTCTTC.

V usage is TRBV29-1 and J usage is TRBJ2-3; no clear D gene. Germline V lookup: CDR1 SQVTM, CDR2 ANQGSEA. V was cut by 5 bases and J by 0 bases, with 6 bases left in between. The CDR3 covers 12 residues. CDR3: CSVPGSTDTQYF. CDR3 in DNA: TGCAGCGTTCCCGGGAGCACAGATACGCAGTATTTT.

J is TRBJ2-7 and V is TRBV2, with D maybe TRBD2 (6 bases). This CDR3 is 15 amino acids long. Trimming removed 7 bases at V and 0 bases at J, with 16 bases between. The germline CDR1 and CDR2 sequences are SNHLY and FYNNEI. Here the CDR3 DNA reads TGTGCCAGCAACCGGGGTGGCGGGACCTCCTACGAGCAGTACTTC. This translates into CASNRGGGTSYEQYF.

The J gene is TRBJ2-6, the V gene TRBV6-4; maybe TRBD1 (6 bases). Germline-derived CDR1 and CDR2 are MRHNA and SNTAGT. V gave up 0 bases and J gave up 2 bases, with 14 bases separating them. CDR3 length: 18 amino acids. The CDR3 DNA follows: TGTGCCAGCAGTGACTCGACCCAGGGGCCTACTGGGGCCAACGTCCTGACTTTC. Its protein product is CASSDSTQGPTGANVLTF.